The present T cell receptor (beta chain) was sequenced within a study of control samples from healthy donors and cancer patients. The table came from immunoSEQ multiplex PCR; TCRdb's copy has only in-frame clones and leaves some out. Found here are tens of thousands of clones, about nine tenths of them singletons; the top ten hold 13% to 15%. The receptor's source is a woman between 70 and 85 years old in good health. Source material: blood.

CDR3 protein: CAISTTGISGNTIYF. The CDR3 region has the DNA TGTGCCATCTCAACGACAGGAATCTCTGGAAACACCATATATTTT. The chain carries TRBV5-4 and TRBJ1-3; maybe TRBD1 (6 bases). This CDR3 is built from 15 residues. Trimming removed 9 bases at V and 0 bases at J, with 16 bases between. Germline-derived CDR1 and CDR2 are SGHNT and YYREEE (reference sequence).